The 16 T cell receptor beta chains below come from one sample, sequenced in a study of technical replicates of blood from a handful of donors. Method: immunoSEQ multiplex PCR; TCRdb's copy keeps in-frame clones and lacks some. In the table there are approximately 75,000 clones, roughly 77% of which are singletons. What was sequenced was PBMCs. The receptors shown here come from a human donor in good health. Some clones in this sample may be carry-over from other donors' samples.

The CDR3 bases are TGCAGCGTGATACGATCGGGACAGGGGGGCTATGGCTACACCTTC. Residues: CSVIRSGQGGYGYTF. This sequence joins TRBV29-1 and TRBJ1-2; the match to TRBD1 covers 11 bases. V lost 6 bases, J lost 4 bases, and 10 bases stayed unmatched. CDR1 and CDR2 from the germline V gene are SQVTM and ANQGSEA. CDR3 length: 15 residues.

The rearrangement uses TRBV6-1 and TRBJ2-7; D possibly corresponds to TRBD1 (6 bases). Germline CDR1 is MNHNS and CDR2 is SASEGT. This CDR3 region has 15 residues. The V end was cut by 8 bases, the J end by 1 base, with 18 bases between. CDR3: CASQNRDGGSYEQYF. In DNA, the CDR3 is TGTGCCAGCCAGAACAGGGATGGAGGTTCCTACGAGCAGTACTTC.

The rearrangement links TRBV5-1 to TRBJ2-3; TRBD2 might be the D (5 bases). Germline CDR1 reads SGHRS; CDR2 reads YFSETQ. The CDR3 loop spans 13 amino acids. Trimming shortened V by 4 bases and J by 5 bases, and 11 bases separated the two germline ends. CDR3 DNA sequence: TGCGCCAGCAGCAGCCAAACTAGAGATACGCAGTATTTT. Translated: CASSSQTRDTQYF.

The chain combines TRBV5-1 with TRBJ2-7; a weak D match, TRBD2 (5 bases). The CDR3 totals 17 residues. From germline, CDR1 is SGHRS and CDR2 YFSETQ. The V gene lost 1 base and the J gene lost 5 bases, with 22 bases spanning the gap. The CDR3 bases are TGCGCCAGCAGCTTGATTCCCGCGAGGGCGCGAGCGAACGAGCAGTACTTC. Its protein product is CASSLIPARARANEQYF.

The rearrangement uses TRBV6-1 and TRBJ2-7; maybe TRBD2 (5 bases). V lost 1 base and J 2 bases, leaving 9 bases between the germline ends. This CDR3 has 14 amino acids. Germline CDR1 reads MNHNS; CDR2 reads SASEGT. The DNA for the CDR3 is TGTGCCAGCAGTGAAGTAGGGAGTCCCTACGAGCAGTACTTC. Protein sequence: CASSEVGSPYEQYF.

V is TRBV19 and J is TRBJ2-7; 8 bases agree with TRBD2. The CDR3 contains 13 residues. CDR1 is LNHDA and CDR2 is SQIVND in the germline V gene (reference sequence). Trimming at V came to 3 bases and at J to 4 bases, leaving 2 bases not matched to a gene. The CDR3 reads CASSIASGYEQYF. DNA of the CDR3: TGTGCCAGTAGTATCGCTAGCGGGTACGAGCAGTACTTC.

The chain couples TRBV7-6 to TRBJ2-3, with TRBD2 as a possible D gene (6 bases). Germline V lookup: CDR1 SGHVS, CDR2 FNYEAQ. Trimming cost V 3 bases and J 0 bases, with 10 bases left between them. The CDR3 has 15 residues. The CDR3 loop is CASSFAGISTDTQYF. In DNA, the CDR3 is TGTGCCAGCAGCTTTGCGGGAATTAGCACAGATACGCAGTATTTT.

The chain carries TRBV5-1 and TRBJ2-2; 13 nucleotides align to TRBD2. V gave up 4 bases and J gave up 7 bases; unmatched junction bases: 4. CDR1 is SGHRS, CDR2 YFSETQ, per germline. This CDR3 contains 15 residues. The CDR3 nucleotides are TGCGCCAGCAGCCTACTAGCGGGAGGGAACGGGGAGCTGTTTTTT. The encoded protein is CASSLLAGGNGELFF.

The chain employs TRBV5-1 and TRBJ2-5; 7 nucleotides agree with TRBD2. The germline V gene has CDR1 SGHRS and CDR2 YFSETQ. The junction had 4 bases not matched to a gene; V was cut back by 4 bases and J by 4 bases. The CDR3 is 13 amino acids. The CDR3 is CASSPGTIETQYF. The CDR3 nucleotides are TGCGCCAGCAGCCCCGGGACTATAGAGACCCAGTACTTC.

The genes are TRBV5-6 and TRBJ2-7, with TRBD1 identical over 9 bases. Germline V CDR1 and CDR2: SGHDT, YYEEEE. The CDR3 is 15 residues long. V lost 2 bases to trimming and J lost 6 bases; unmatched junction nucleotides: 9. CDR3 region: CASSFARDRVGEQYF. The CDR3 DNA reads TGTGCCAGCAGCTTTGCTCGGGACAGGGTGGGCGAGCAGTACTTC.

V is TRBV29-1 and J is TRBJ2-7; no clear D. CDR1 and CDR2 from the germline V gene are SQVTM and ANQGSEA. The CDR3 is 12 residues long. Between the trimmed V and J ends, which lost 3 bases and 2 bases, there was a span of 8 bases. The CDR3 loop reads CSVDGGTYEQYF. In nucleotides, the CDR3 is TGCAGCGTTGATGGCGGAACCTACGAGCAGTACTTC.

The chain carries TRBV5-6 and TRBJ2-3, with 11 bases lining up with TRBD2. Germline V lookup: CDR1 SGHDT, CDR2 YYEEEE. CDR3 size: 16 residues. Trimming removed 4 bases from V and 5 bases from J; junction bases left unmatched: 9. The DNA for the CDR3 is TGTGCCAGCAGCCCATGGACTAGCGGGTGGATAGATACGCAGTATTTT. This translates into CASSPWTSGWIDTQYF.

CDR3 protein: CASTERLVSYEQYF. The CDR3 bases are TGTGCCAGCACGGAGCGACTCGTTTCCTACGAGCAGTACTTC. This chain links TRBV2 with TRBJ2-7; D call uncertain. Between the trimmed V and J ends, which lost 7 bases and 1 base, there was a span of 14 bases. This CDR3 comprises 14 residues. CDR1 is SNHLY and CDR2 is FYNNEI in the germline V gene.

The chain uses TRBV30 and TRBJ1-2, with 7 bases aligning to TRBD1. V shed 3 bases and J 4 bases; nucleotides not matched to a gene: 2. CDR1 and CDR2 (germline): GTSNPN, SVGIG (reference sequence). The CDR3 is made up of 12 amino acids. The CDR3 DNA sequence: TGTGCCTGGAGGTCAGGGGGCTATGGCTACACCTTC. Amino acid sequence: CAWRSGGYGYTF.

The chain carries TRBV7-6 and TRBJ2-5, with 8 bases fitting TRBD2. CDR1 and CDR2 (germline): SGHVS, FNYEAQ. The CDR3 spans 13 residues. V trimming: 3 bases; J trimming: 4 bases; junction bases outside the gene matches: 1. The CDR3, as DNA: TGTGCCAGCAGCTTTCGGGGGGGAGAGACCCAGTACTTC. Encoded protein: CASSFRGGETQYF.

V and J are TRBV18 and TRBJ2-3; tentatively, D is TRBD1 (6 bases). V was pared by 3 bases and J by 2 bases, with 12 bases between. Germline lookup yields CDR1 KGHSH and CDR2 LQKENI. This CDR3 contains 15 residues. CDR3 in amino acids: CASSPKDRNTDTQYF. The CDR3 DNA sequence: TGTGCCAGCTCACCTAAGGACAGAAACACAGATACGCAGTATTTT.